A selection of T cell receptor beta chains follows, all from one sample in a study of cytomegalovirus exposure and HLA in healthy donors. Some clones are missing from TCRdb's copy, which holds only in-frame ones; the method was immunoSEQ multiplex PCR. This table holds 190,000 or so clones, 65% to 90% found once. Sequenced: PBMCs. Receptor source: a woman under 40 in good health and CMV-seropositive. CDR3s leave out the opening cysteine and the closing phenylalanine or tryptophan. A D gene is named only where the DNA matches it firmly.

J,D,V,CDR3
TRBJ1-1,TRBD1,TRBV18,ASSTDRGDTEAF
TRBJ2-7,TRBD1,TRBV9,ASSVGQGFGEQY
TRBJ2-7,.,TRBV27,ASSLGTRSYEQY
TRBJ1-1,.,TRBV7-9,ASSLAVGATEAF
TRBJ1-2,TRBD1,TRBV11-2,ASSLGTGYGYT
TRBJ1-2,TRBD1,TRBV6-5,ASSYTTQGAGDGYT
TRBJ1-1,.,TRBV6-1,ASSETGGNTEAF
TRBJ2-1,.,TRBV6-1,ASRRGNEQF
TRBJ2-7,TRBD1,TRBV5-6,ASSLGQGSYEQY
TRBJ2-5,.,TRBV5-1,ASRLDRGETQY
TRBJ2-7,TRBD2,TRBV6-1,ASGTSGTLYEQY
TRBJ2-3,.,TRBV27,ASTQGLASTDTQY
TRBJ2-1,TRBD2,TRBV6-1,ASRITSGGDEQF
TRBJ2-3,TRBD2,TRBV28,ASSLAGVDTQY
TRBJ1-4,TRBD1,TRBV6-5,ASSYSDRGLGEKLF
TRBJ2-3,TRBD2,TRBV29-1,SVEGREAGPSTDTQY
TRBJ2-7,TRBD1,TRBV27,ASSPSRDRAGIEQY
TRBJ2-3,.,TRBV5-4,ASSLELTDTQY
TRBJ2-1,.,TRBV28,ASSRHSYNEQF
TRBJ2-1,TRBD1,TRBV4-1,ASSQFRQGGSYNEQF
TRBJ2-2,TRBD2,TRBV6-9,ASSTLAGGNTGELF
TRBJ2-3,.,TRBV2,ASSGQGSRTDTQY
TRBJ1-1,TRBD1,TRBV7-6,ASSTGTGNTEAF
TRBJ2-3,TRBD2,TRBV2,ASKLAGGPLTDTQY
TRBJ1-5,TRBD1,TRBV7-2,ASSSGQVQPQH
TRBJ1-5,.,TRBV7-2,ASSLTGFNQPQH
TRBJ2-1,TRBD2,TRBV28,ASSIAGGVEYNEQF
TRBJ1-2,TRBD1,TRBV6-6,ASISRDRAPSIDH
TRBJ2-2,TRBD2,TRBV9,ASSVAPSGGELF
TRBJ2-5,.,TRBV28,ASSKTAQEETQY
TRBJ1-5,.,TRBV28,ASSTIQGAGQPQH
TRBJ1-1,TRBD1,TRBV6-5,ASRSTGGRGTEAF
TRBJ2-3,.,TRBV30,AWSAGTDTQY
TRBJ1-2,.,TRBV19,ASIHPNYGYT
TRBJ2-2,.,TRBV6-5,ASSPMLTGELF
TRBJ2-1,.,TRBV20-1,SARAGGEQF
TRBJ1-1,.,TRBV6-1,ASSDQRGTEAF
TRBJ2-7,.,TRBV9,ASSAHYSVPEQY
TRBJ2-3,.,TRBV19,ASSISRGAGTDTQY
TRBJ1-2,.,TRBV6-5,ASRHPETGLYGYT
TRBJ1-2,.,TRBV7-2,ASSLAGGGSGYT
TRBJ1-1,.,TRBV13,ASSVGHTNTEAF
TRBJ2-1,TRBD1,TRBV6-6,ASSLGTGEVYNEQF
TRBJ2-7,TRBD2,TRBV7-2,ASSPSGSYEQY
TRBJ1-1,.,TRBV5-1,ASRPFGGENTEAF
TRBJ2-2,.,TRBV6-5,ASSREQGSTGELF
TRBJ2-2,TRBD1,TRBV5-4,ASSTDRDGELF
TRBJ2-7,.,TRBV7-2,ASSPLTVYEQY